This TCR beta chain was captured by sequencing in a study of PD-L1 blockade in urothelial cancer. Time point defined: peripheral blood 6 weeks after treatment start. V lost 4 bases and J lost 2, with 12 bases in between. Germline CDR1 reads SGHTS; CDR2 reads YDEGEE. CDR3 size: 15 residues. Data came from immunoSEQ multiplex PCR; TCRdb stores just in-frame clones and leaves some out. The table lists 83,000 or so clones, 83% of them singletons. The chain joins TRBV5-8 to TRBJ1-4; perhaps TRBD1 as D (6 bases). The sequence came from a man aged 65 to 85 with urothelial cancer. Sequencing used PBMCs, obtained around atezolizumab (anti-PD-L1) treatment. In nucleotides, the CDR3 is TGTGCCAGCAGCCGAGGACAGAATACTAATGAAAAACTGTTTTTT. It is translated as CASSRGQNTNEKLFF.